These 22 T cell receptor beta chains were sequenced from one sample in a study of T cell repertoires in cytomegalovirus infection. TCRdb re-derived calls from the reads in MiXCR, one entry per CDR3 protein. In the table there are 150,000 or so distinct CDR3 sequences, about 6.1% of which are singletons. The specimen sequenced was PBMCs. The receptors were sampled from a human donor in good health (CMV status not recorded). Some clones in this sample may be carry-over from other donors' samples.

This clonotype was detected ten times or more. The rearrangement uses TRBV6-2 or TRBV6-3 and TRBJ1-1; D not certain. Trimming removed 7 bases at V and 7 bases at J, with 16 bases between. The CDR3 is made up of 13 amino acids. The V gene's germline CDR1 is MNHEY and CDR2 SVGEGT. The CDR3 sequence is CASTTDLLGEAFF. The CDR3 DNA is TGTGCCAGCACCACGGACCTTCTTGGTGAAGCTTTCTTT.

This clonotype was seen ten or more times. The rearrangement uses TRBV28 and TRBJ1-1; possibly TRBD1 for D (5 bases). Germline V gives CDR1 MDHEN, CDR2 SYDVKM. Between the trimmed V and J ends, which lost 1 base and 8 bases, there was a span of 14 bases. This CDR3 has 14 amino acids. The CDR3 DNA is TGTGCCAGCAGTTTATATCAGGGCAGGGAAGAAGCTTTCTTT. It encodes CASSLYQGREEAFF.

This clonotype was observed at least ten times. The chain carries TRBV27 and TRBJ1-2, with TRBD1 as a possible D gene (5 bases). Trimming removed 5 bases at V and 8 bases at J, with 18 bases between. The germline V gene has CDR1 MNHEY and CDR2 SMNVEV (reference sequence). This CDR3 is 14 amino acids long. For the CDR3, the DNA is TGTGCCAGCAGTATCCGGGGACCGGTGAGCGGCTACACCTTC. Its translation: CASSIRGPVSGYTF.

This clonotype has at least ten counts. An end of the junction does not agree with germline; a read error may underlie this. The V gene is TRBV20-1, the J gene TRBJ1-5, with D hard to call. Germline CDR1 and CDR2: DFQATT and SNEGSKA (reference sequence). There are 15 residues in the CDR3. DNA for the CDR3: TGCAGTGCCAGAGAGGGCGGAGAGAGACGATCGCCCCAGCATTTT. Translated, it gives CSAREGGERRSPQHF.

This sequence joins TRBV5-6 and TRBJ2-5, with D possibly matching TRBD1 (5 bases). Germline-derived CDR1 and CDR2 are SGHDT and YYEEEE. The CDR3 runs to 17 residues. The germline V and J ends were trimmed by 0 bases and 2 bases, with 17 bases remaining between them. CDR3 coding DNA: TGTGCCAGCAGCTTGGCCTCAGGGTCCAAACTTCAAGAGACCCAGTACTTC. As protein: CASSLASGSKLQETQYF.

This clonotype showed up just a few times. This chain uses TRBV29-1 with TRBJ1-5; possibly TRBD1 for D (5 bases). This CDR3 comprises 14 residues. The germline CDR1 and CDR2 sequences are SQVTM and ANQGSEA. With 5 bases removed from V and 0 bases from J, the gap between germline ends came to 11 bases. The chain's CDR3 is CSVSDSNSNQPQHF. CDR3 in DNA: TGCAGCGTTTCCGACAGTAATAGCAATCAGCCCCAGCATTTT.

The CDR3 here is CAIRGGDTEAFF. CDR3 coding DNA: TGTGCCATTCGAGGGGGAGACACTGAAGCTTTCTTT. The chain couples TRBV10-3 to TRBJ1-1, with D perhaps matching TRBD1 (6 bases). This CDR3 is 12 amino acids long. Deletions cut 9 bases from V and 3 bases from J, with 11 bases between. Per germline, CDR1 ENHRY and CDR2 SYGVKD.

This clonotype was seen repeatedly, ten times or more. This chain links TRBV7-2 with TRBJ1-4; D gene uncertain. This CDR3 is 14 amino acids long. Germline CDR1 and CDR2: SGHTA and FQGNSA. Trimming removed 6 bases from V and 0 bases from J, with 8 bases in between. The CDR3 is CASRAGATNEKLFF. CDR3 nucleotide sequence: TGTGCCAGCAGGGCTGGGGCAACTAATGAAAAACTGTTTTTT.

In DNA form, the CDR3 reads TGCAGCACCTCTGGAGGTAGCGGGGGGGCGGTAAATGAGCAGTTCTTC. Encoded protein: CSTSGGSGGAVNEQFF. The chain links TRBV29-1 to TRBJ2-1, with 11 bases fitting TRBD2. This CDR3 has 16 residues. Germline-derived CDR1 and CDR2 are SQVTM and ANQGSEA. The V gene end was trimmed by 8 bases and the J gene end by 7 bases; junction bases not matched to a gene: 16.

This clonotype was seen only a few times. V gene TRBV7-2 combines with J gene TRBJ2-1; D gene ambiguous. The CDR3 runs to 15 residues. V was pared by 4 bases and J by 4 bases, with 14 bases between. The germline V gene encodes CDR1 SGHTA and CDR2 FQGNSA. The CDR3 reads CASSSSALLYNEQFF. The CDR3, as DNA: TGTGCCAGCAGCTCCTCGGCCCTATTATACAATGAGCAGTTCTTC. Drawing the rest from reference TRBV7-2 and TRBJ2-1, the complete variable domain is GAGVSQSPSNKVTEKGKDVELRCDPISGHTALYWYRQSLGQGLEFLIYFQGNSAPDKSGLPSDRFSAERTGGSVSTLTIQRTQQEDSAVYLCASSSSALLYNEQFFGPGTRLTVL.

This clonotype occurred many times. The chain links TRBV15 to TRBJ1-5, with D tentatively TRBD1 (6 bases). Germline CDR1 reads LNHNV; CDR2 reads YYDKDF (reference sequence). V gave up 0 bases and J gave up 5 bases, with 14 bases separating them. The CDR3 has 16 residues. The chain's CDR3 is CATSRDSGRGDQPQHF. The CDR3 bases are TGTGCCACCAGCAGAGACTCGGGAAGGGGGGATCAGCCCCAGCATTTT.

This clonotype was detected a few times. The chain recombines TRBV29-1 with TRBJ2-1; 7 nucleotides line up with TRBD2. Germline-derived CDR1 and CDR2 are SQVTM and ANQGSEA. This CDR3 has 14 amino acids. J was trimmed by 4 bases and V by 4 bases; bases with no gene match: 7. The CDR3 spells CSVAQRGAYNEQFF. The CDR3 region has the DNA TGCAGCGTTGCTCAGCGGGGCGCTTACAATGAGCAGTTCTTC.

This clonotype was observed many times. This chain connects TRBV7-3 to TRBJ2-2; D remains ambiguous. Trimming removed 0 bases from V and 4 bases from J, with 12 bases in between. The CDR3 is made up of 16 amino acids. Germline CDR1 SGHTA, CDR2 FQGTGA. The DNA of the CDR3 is TGTGCCAGCAGCTTAACGCTAGAAAAAGCCACCGGGGAGCTGTTTTTT. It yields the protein CASSLTLEKATGELFF.

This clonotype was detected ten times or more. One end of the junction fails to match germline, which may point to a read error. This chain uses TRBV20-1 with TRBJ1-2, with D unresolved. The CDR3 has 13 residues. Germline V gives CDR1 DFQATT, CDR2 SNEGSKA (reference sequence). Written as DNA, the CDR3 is TGTAGTGCGAGTCGGGGAGCAGACTATGGCTACACCTTC. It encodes CSASRGADYGYTF.

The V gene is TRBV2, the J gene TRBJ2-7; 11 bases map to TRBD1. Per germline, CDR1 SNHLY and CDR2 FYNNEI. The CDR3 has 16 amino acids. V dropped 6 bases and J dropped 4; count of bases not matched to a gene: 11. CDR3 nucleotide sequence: TGTGCCAGCAGACCACAACGGACAGGGGGCCGGTACGAGCAGTACTTC. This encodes CASRPQRTGGRYEQYF.

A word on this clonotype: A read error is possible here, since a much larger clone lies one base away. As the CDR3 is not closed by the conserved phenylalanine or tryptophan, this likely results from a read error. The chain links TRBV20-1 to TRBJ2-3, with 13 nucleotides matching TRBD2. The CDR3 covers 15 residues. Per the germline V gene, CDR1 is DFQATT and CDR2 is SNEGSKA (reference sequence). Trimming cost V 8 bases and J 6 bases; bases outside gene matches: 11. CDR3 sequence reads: CSLGGLAGTRDTQYS. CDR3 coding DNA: TGCAGTTTGGGGGGACTAGCGGGGACCCGGGATACGCAGTATTCT.

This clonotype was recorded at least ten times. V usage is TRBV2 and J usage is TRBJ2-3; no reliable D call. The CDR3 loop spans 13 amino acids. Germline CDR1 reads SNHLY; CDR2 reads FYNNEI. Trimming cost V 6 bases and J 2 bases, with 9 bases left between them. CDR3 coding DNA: TGTGCCAGCAGCACCGGAATCACAGATACGCAGTATTTT. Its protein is CASSTGITDTQYF.

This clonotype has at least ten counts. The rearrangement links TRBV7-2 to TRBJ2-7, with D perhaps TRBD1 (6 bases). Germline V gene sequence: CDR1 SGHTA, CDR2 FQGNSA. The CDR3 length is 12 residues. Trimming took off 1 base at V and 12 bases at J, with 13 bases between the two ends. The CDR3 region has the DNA TGTGCCAGCAGCTTAGGCACGCAGGGGCCGTACTTC. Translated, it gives CASSLGTQGPYF. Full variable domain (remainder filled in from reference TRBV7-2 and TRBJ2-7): GAGVSQSPSNKVTEKGKDVELRCDPISGHTALYWYRQSLGQGLEFLIYFQGNSAPDKSGLPSDRFSAERTGGSVSTLTIQRTQQEDSAVYLCASSLGTQGPYFGPGTRLTVT.

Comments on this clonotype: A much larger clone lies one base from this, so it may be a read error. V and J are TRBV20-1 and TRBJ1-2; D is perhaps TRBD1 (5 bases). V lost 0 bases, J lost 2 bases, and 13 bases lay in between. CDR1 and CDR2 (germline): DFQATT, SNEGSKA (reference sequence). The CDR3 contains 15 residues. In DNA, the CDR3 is TGCAGTGCTAGAGATATGGGACGGGGAAACTATGGCTACACCTTC. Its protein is CSARDMGRGNYGYTF.

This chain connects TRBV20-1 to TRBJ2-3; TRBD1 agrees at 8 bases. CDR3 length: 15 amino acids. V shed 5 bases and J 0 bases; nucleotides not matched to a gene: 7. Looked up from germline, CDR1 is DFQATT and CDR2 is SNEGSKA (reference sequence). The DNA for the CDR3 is TGCAGTGCTCCCGATTGGACAGGGAGCACAGATACGCAGTATTTT. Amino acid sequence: CSAPDWTGSTDTQYF.

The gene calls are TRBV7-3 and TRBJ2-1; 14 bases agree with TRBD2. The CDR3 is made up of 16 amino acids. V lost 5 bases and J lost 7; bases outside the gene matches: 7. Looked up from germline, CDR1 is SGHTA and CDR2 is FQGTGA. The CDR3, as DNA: TGTGCCAGCAGCGCCGCTCGACTAGCGGGGGGGAATGAGCAGTTCTTC. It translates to CASSAARLAGGNEQFF.

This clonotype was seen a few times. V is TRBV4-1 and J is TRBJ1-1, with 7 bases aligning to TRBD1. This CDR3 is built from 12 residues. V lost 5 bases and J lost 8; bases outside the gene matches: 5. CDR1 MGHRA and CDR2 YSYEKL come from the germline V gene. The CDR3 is CASSAVQGEAFF. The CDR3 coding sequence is TGCGCCAGCAGCGCAGTACAGGGGGAAGCTTTCTTT.